This T cell receptor (beta chain) was sequenced in a study of T cell clones after liver transplantation. As for the study in general: Draws occurred before transplant, before withdrawal, and after complete or failed withdrawal.

Only in-frame clones appear in the TCRdb table, and some are missing; sequencing was by immunoSEQ multiplex PCR. The sample yields tens of thousands of clones, 70% to 75% seen once. CDR3 size: 13 residues. CDR1 and CDR2 (germline): SQVTM, ANQGSEA. After removal of 5 bases from V and 3 bases from J, the junction contained 6 bases not matched to a gene. The material was CD4+ T cells from blood, obtained at the 22-month timepoint. The chain carries TRBV29-1 and TRBJ2-7; 8 bases align to TRBD2. This TCR derives from a human patient who received a liver transplant. Some T cells may have come from the graft donor. CDR3 in DNA: TGCAGCGTTCGATTAGCGGGGTTCTACGAGCAGTACTTC. Protein: CSVRLAGFYEQYF.